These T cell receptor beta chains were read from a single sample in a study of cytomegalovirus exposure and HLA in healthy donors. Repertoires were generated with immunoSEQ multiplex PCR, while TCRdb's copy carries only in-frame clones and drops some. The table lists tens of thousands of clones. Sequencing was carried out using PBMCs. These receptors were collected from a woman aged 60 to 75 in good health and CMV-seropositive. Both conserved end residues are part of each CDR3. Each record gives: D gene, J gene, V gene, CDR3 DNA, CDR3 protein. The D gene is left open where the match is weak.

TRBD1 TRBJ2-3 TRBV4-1 TGCGCCAGCAGCCAACTTCGTTCAGGACAGGGATTTTGGGCAGATACGCAGTATTTT CASSQLRSGQGFWADTQYF
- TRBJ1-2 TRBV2 TGTGCCAGCAGTGACCAGGACACCAACTATGGCTACACCTTC CASSDQDTNYGYTF
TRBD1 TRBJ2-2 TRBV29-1 TGCAGCGCCGAGCGGTCAGGGGGCCACACCGAGGAGCTGTTTTTT CSAERSGGHTEELFF
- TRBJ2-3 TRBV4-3 TGCGCCAGCAGCCAAGATGACAGAGTCACAGATACGCAGTATTTT CASSQDDRVTDTQYF
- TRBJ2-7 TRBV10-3 TGTGCCATCAGTGAGTCGAGGGTTACCTACGAGCAGTACTTC CAISESRVTYEQYF
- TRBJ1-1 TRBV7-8 TGTGCCAGCAGCACCCCATCGGCAGGGGACACTGAAGATTTCTTT CASSTPSAGDTEDFF
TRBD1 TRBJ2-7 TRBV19 TGTGCCAGTAGTATGGACAGGGGGCGCGAGCAGTACTTC CASSMDRGREQYF
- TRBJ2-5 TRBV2 TGTGCCAGCAGCAGGGGAGAGACCCAGTACTTC CASSRGETQYF
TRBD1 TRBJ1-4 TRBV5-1 TGCGCCAGCAGCCGCAGGACAGGGCAGACTAATGAAAAACTGTTTTTT CASSRRTGQTNEKLFF
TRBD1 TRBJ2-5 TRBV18 TGTGCCAGCTCACCACTCCCCAGGGGGGAGACCCAGTACTTC CASSPLPRGETQYF
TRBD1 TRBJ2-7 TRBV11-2 TGTGCCAGCAGCTTAAGGGACAGGGGGGCCTACGAGCAGTACTTC CASSLRDRGAYEQYF
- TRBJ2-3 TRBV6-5 TGTGCCAGCAGTACAACAGGGTTCACAGATAAGCAGTATTTT CASSTTGFTDKQYF
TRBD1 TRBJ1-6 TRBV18 TGTGCCAGCTCAGCTTCGACAGGGGTAAATTCACCCCTCCACTTT CASSASTGVNSPLHF
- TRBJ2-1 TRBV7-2 TGTGCCAGCAGCTCGGCGGGGGCTGACAATGAGCAGTTCTTC CASSSAGADNEQFF
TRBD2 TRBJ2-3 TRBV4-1 TGCGCCAGCAGCCAAGGAAAGGGATGGGTTAGCGGGGCGAGCACAGATACGCAGTATTTT CASSQGKGWVSGASTDTQYF
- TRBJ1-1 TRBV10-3 TGTGCCATCAGTGCTTTGAACACTGAAGCTTTCTTT CAISALNTEAFF
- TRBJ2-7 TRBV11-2 TGTGCCAGTCGGGGGACCTACGAGCAGTACTTC CASRGTYEQYF
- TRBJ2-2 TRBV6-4 TGTGCCAGCAGTGACTCGGGGGGGCGCACGGCCGGGGAGCTGTTTTTT CASSDSGGRTAGELFF
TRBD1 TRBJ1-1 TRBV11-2 TGTGCCAGCAGCTTAGTAGGGGGCATGAACACTGAAGCTTTCTTT CASSLVGGMNTEAFF
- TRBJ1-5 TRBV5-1 TGCGCCAGCAGCCCGGGGGGAAGGAGCAATCAGCCCCAGCATTTT CASSPGGRSNQPQHF
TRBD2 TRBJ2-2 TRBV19 TGTGCCAGTAGTTGGGGGGGGAACACCGGGGAGCTGTTTTTT CASSWGGNTGELFF
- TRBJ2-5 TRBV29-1 TGCAGCGTTGAAGATCTTGTCCAGTACTTC CSVEDLVQYF
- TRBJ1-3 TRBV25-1 TGTGCCAGCAGTGAAAAGACACGCCTCACCATATATTTT CASSEKTRLTIYF
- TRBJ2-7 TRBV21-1 TGTGCCAGCAGCAAACTGGGACAGGGCTACGAGCAGTACTTC CASSKLGQGYEQYF
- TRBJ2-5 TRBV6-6 TGTGCCAGCAGTTATGGGGCGGGGTGGACCCAGTACTTC CASSYGAGWTQYF
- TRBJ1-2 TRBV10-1 TGCGCCAGCAGTGCACAGCAAGACTATGGCTACACCTTC CASSAQQDYGYTF
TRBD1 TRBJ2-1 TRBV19 TGTGCCAGTACCTCGACAGGGCCTCCCAATGAGCAGTTCTTC CASTSTGPPNEQFF
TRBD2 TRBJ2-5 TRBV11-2 TGTGCCAGCAGCTCATCTAGCGGGGATCTCCAAGAGACCCAGTACTTC CASSSSSGDLQETQYF
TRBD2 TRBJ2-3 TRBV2 TGTGCCAGCAACGGACTAGCGGGGAGCACAGATACGCAGTATTTT CASNGLAGSTDTQYF